The rows below give T cell receptor beta chains drawn from one sample of a study of blood T cell repertoires in COVID-19. Generated by immunoSEQ multiplex PCR, the TCRdb table keeps only in-frame clones and is missing some. Here the sample spans around 400,000 clones, approximately 89% being singletons. The sample was PBMCs or T cells enriched from blood (not recorded which). These receptors came from a woman aged 40 to 50 who had been exposed to COVID-19. CDR3s include the opening cysteine and the closing phenylalanine or tryptophan. Each record gives: CDR3 protein, J gene, D gene, V gene. D genes are given only for firm matches.

CDR3: CASSTGFNNSPLHF
J: TRBJ1-6
D: -
V: TRBV7-3

CDR3: CASSLGGGAGTDTQYF
J: TRBJ2-3
D: TRBD2
V: TRBV13

CDR3: CASSQDYPGTGPLHF
J: TRBJ1-6
D: -
V: TRBV14

CDR3: CASNPRGPEEKLFF
J: TRBJ1-4
D: TRBD1
V: TRBV6-6

CDR3: CASSDKLSLYF
J: TRBJ2-7
D: -
V: TRBV2

CDR3: CASSPGRRDQPQHF
J: TRBJ1-5
D: -
V: TRBV2

CDR3: CASTLTGLHTIYF
J: TRBJ1-3
D: -
V: TRBV12-3/TRBV12-4

CDR3: CATGGGSYGYTF
J: TRBJ1-2
D: TRBD1
V: TRBV24-1

CDR3: CASSRTASNTEAFF
J: TRBJ1-1
D: -
V: TRBV18

CDR3: CASSWEKGEKLFF
J: TRBJ1-4
D: -
V: TRBV19